This T cell receptor beta chain stems from a study of blood T cell repertoires in COVID-19. The age range of participants was about 18 to 95 years, with residence in about two dozen US areas. Method: immunoSEQ multiplex PCR; TCRdb's copy keeps in-frame clones and lacks some. This sample has around 200,000 clones, with roughly 88% found just once. Trimming cost V 4 bases and J 0 bases, with 12 bases left between them. This CDR3 has 16 amino acids. CDR1 SNHLY and CDR2 FYNNEI come from the germline V gene. The chain recombines TRBV2 with TRBJ2-2; D perhaps matches TRBD1 (5 bases). The sequence derives from a middle-aged man with acute COVID-19. The sequenced material came from PBMCs or T cells enriched from blood (not recorded which). This CDR3 is CASSVDSHANTGELFF. The DNA for the CDR3 is TGTGCCAGCAGTGTAGACAGCCATGCGAACACCGGGGAGCTGTTTTTT.